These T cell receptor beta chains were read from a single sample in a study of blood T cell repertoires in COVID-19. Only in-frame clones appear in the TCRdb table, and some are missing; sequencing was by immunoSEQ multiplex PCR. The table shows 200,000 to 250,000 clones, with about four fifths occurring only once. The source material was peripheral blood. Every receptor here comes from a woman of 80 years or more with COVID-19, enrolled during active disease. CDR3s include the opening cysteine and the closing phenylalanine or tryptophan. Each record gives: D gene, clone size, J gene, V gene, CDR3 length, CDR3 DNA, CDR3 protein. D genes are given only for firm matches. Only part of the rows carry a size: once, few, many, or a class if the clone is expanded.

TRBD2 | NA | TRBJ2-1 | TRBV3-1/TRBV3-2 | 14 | TGTGCCAGCAGCCTCTCGGGGGGGCGAAGGGAGCAGTTCTTC | CASSLSGGRREQFF
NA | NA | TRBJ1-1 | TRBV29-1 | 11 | TGCAGCGTTGTTGTTCGGGATCAAGCTTTCTTT | CSVVVRDQAFF
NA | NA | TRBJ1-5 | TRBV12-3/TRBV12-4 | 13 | TGTGCCAGCAGTTTATCCTCTAATCAGCCCCAGCATTTT | CASSLSSNQPQHF
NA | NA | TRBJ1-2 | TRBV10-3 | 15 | TGTGCCATCAGTGCCCAGGAACGGGGAAACTATGGCTACACCTTC | CAISAQERGNYGYTF
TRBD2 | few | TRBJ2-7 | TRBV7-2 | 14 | TGTGCCAGCAGCTCCAAGCGGGGGTTTGATGAGCAGTACTTC | CASSSKRGFDEQYF
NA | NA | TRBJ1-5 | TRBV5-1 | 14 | TGCGCCAGCAGCCTGGACAGCCCCGATCAGCCCCAGCATTTT | CASSLDSPDQPQHF
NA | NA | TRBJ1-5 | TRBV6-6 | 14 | TGTGCCAGCAGTTACCGGGACAAATATCAGCCCCAGCATTTT | CASSYRDKYQPQHF
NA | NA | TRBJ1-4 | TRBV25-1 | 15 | TGTGCCAGCAGTCCATCACAGATTTACCGAGAAAAACTGTTTTTT | CASSPSQIYREKLFF
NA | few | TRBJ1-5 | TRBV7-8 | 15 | TGTGCCAGCAGCGTTCGGGGGACGGAAAATCAGCCCCAGCATTTT | CASSVRGTENQPQHF
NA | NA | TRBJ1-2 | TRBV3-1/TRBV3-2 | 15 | TGTGCCAGCAGCCCCCGGGACCGACGGGGGAGCGGCTACACCTTC | CASSPRDRRGSGYTF
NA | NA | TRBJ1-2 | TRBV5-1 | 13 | TGCGCCAGCAGCTTGGATGGGCAGATGAGCTACACCTTC | CASSLDGQMSYTF
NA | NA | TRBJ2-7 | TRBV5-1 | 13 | TGCGCCAGCAGCTTGGGGCAGACGGGCGAGCAGTACTTC | CASSLGQTGEQYF
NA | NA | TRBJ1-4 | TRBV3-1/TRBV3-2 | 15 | TGTGCCAGCAGCACCCAACAGGCAACTAATGAAAAACTGTTTTTT | CASSTQQATNEKLFF
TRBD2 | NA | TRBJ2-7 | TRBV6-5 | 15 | TGTGCCAGTTCACCCCCGGGGGGGGCGACCTACGAGCAGTACTTC | CASSPPGGATYEQYF
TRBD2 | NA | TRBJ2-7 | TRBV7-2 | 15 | TGTGCCAGCAGCGCGACTAGCGGGAGCCAGTACGAGCAGTACTTC | CASSATSGSQYEQYF
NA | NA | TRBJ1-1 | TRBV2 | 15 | TGTGCCACCCAAATGGCGGGGGGGGTCGGCTCCGAAGCTTTCTTT | CATQMAGGVGSEAFF
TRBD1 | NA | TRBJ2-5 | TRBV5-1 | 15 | TGCGCCAGCAGCGCTGCAGGGGGACGGGAAGAGACCCAGTACTTC | CASSAAGGREETQYF
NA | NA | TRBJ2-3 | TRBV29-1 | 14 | TGCAGCGTTCGAGGAAACTTTCCCACAGATACGCAGTATTTT | CSVRGNFPTDTQYF
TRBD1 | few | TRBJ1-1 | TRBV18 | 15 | TGTGCCAGCTCACAACCCTCAGGGGGGAACACTGAAGCTTTCTTT | CASSQPSGGNTEAFF
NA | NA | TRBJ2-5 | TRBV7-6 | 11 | TGTGCCAGCAGCGCCGGACTCGATTCGTACTTC | CASSAGLDSYF
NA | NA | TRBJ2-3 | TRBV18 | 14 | TGTGCCAGCTCAGACCAACGGGGCACAGATACGCAGTATTTT | CASSDQRGTDTQYF
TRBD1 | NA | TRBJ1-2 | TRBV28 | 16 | TGTGCCAGCAGTCCACAACGGGGCAGGGGGCCGAAAGGCTACACCTTC | CASSPQRGRGPKGYTF
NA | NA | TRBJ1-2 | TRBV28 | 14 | TGTGCCAGCAGGACACTTCGAAACAACTATGGCTACACCTTC | CASRTLRNNYGYTF